The 23 T cell receptor beta chains below were found in one sample sequenced in a study of regulatory T cells in long-lasting Graves disease. Assembly of TCR beta libraries relied on iRepertoire HTBI primers together with Arm-PCR of CDR3 regions. TCRdb itself ran the multiplex PCR reads through MiXCR, one entry per CDR3 protein. Here the sample spans roughly 360,000 distinct CDR3 sequences, 20% to 25% being singletons. The sample's time point: persistent/refractory GD, antithyroid drugs over 5 years with positive TRAb. From RNA extracted from PBMCs, the TCR library was made. The input for sequencing was peripheral blood mononuclear cells (PBMCs), taken when the disease was refractory, from a patient treated with antithyroid drugs. The receptors derive from a woman in her forties with Graves disease.

This clonotype was seen a few times. V gene TRBV18 combines with J gene TRBJ2-5; D is unclear. Per the germline V gene, CDR1 is KGHSH and CDR2 is LQKENI. V gave up 5 bases and J gave up 4 bases, with 11 bases separating them. This CDR3 is built from 13 residues. This CDR3 is CASSSDTPETQYF. CDR3 nucleotides: TGTGCCAGCTCATCCGACACCCCAGAGACCCAGTACTTC.

In its sample, this clonotype was seen many times. The V and J genes are TRBV25-1 and TRBJ1-1, with 9 positions matching TRBD1. Germline CDR1 MGHDK, CDR2 SYGVNS. The CDR3 runs 15 residues. The trim removed 2 bases at V and 1 base at J, leaving 2 bases unmatched. For the CDR3, the DNA is TGTGCCAGCAGTGAAGGGACAGGGCAGAACACTGAAGCTTTCTTT. Encoded protein: CASSEGTGQNTEAFF.

This clonotype was seen many times. J is TRBJ1-1 and V is TRBV12-3 or TRBV12-4, with D perhaps matching TRBD1 (5 bases). The CDR3 extends over 14 amino acids. V lost 2 bases to trimming and J lost 3 bases, with 10 bases between them. DNA of the CDR3: TGTGCCAGCAGTTTAACAGGAGGGGACACTGAAGCTTTCTTT. Its protein is CASSLTGGDTEAFF.

This clonotype was seen ten or more times. V gene TRBV28 combines with J gene TRBJ1-1; TRBD1 matches 8 bases. Trimming cost V 4 bases and J 3 bases; bases outside gene matches: 13. The germline gives CDR1 MDHEN, CDR2 SYDVKM. The CDR3 length is 17 residues. DNA of the CDR3: TGTGCCAGCAGTTCACTGGGGGCGACAGGGGAGGACACTGAAGCTTTCTTT. This gives the protein CASSSLGATGEDTEAFF.

This clonotype was counted many times. CDR3 sequence: CASSLWLHQPQHF. CDR3 coding DNA: TGTGCCAGCAGTCTATGGTTGCATCAGCCCCAGCATTTT. The V gene is TRBV12-3 or TRBV12-4, the J gene TRBJ1-5, with D unclear. V was shortened by 5 bases and J by 5 bases, with 10 bases between the two germline ends. The CDR3 is 13 amino acids.

The chain links TRBV11-2 to TRBJ1-5, with unresolved D. Trimming stripped 5 bases from V and 5 bases from J, with 10 bases between. Germline V lookup: CDR1 SGHAT, CDR2 FQNNGV. This CDR3 has 13 residues. In nucleotides, the CDR3 is TGTGCCAGCAGCACATTCGCCTATCAGCCCCAGCATTTT. Residues: CASSTFAYQPQHF.

This clonotype was recorded a few times. The gene calls are TRBV3-1 and TRBJ1-2; D not certain. CDR3 length: 13 amino acids. The germline V gene encodes CDR1 LGHDT and CDR2 YNNKEL (reference sequence). Deletions cut 1 base from V and 6 bases from J, with 9 bases between. The chain's CDR3 is CASSQAKQDGYTF. The CDR3 bases are TGTGCCAGCAGCCAAGCGAAACAAGATGGCTACACCTTC.

The chain links TRBV11-2 to TRBJ1-5; no definite D call. The CDR3 consists of 13 residues. CDR1 SGHAT and CDR2 FQNNGV come from the germline V gene. V lost 3 bases and J 4 bases, leaving 7 bases between the germline ends. CDR3 sequence (DNA): TGTGCCAGCAGCTTCATCGAAAATCAGCCCCAGCATTTT. As protein: CASSFIENQPQHF.

The sample holds many counts of this clonotype. The chain's CDR3 is CSVEEQGTLLSETQYF. DNA of the CDR3: TGCAGCGTTGAAGAACAGGGTACCTTATTGTCAGAGACCCAGTACTTC. The chain combines TRBV29-1 with TRBJ2-5; weak D call: TRBD1 (6 bases). Germline CDR1 is SQVTM and CDR2 is ANQGSEA. The CDR3 contains 16 residues. The V gene lost 0 bases and the J gene lost 4 bases, with 18 bases spanning the gap. The full variable domain, in which reference TRBV29-1 and TRBJ2-5 provide the parts outside the CDR3, is SAVISQKPSRDICQRGTSLTIQCQVDSQVTMMFWYRQQPGQSLTLIATANQGSEATYESGFVIDKFPISRPNLTFSTLTVSNMSPEDSSIYLCSVEEQGTLLSETQYFGPGTRLLVL.

The gene calls are TRBV29-1 and TRBJ2-7; TRBD2 matches 11 bases. Per the germline V gene, CDR1 is SQVTM and CDR2 is ANQGSEA. After removal of 2 bases from V and 6 bases from J, the junction contained 12 bases not matched to a gene. The CDR3 spans 16 residues. The CDR3 coding sequence is TGCAGCGTTGAACTTTTTACCCCGGGGACTAGCGGCGAGCAGTACTTC. It translates to CSVELFTPGTSGEQYF.

This clonotype showed up many times. The J gene is TRBJ1-1, the V gene TRBV27; D possibly corresponds to TRBD1 (5 bases). The germline V gene encodes CDR1 MNHEY and CDR2 SMNVEV (reference sequence). The CDR3 runs to 14 residues. V was clipped by 6 bases and J by 0 bases, with 11 bases between them. CDR3 sequence: CASSLRDVNTEAFF. As DNA, the CDR3 is TGTGCCAGCAGCCTAAGGGACGTGAACACTGAAGCTTTCTTT.

This chain uses TRBV15 with TRBJ2-5; 7 bases align to TRBD1. The CDR3 consists of 16 residues. CDR1 is LNHNV and CDR2 is YYDKDF in the germline V gene (reference sequence). Losses at the gene ends were 5 bases for V and 4 bases for J; bases not matched to a gene: 13. CDR3 residues: CATSSEPDRVRETQYF. In nucleotides, the CDR3 is TGTGCCACCAGCTCTGAGCCAGACAGGGTCAGAGAGACCCAGTACTTC. Variable domain in full (rest from reference TRBV15 and TRBJ2-5): DAMVIQNPRYQVTQFGKPVTLSCSQTLNHNVMYWYQQKSSQAPKLLFHYYDKDFNNEADTPDNFQSRRPNTSFCFLDIRSPGLGDTAMYLCATSSEPDRVRETQYFGPGTRLLVL.

A word on this clonotype: A much larger clone lies one base from this, so it may be a read error. The rearrangement uses TRBV6-4 and TRBJ1-4, with 12 bases fitting TRBD1. The CDR3 has 18 residues. Looked up from germline, CDR1 is MRHNA and CDR2 is SNTAGT. CDR3 protein: CASRRGTGGSGTNEKLCF. The CDR3 DNA reads as TGTGCCAGCAGAAGAGGGACAGGGGGCTCGGGGACTAATGAAAAACTGTGTTTT.

The table lists this clonotype with many counts. The chain employs TRBV28 and TRBJ2-7; D possibly corresponds to TRBD1 (5 bases). V lost 6 bases and J lost 1, with 16 bases in between. The germline V gene has CDR1 MDHEN and CDR2 SYDVKM. This CDR3 is 15 amino acids long. The CDR3 DNA sequence: TGTGCCAGCAGAATGGGCTCGACAGCGTCCTACGAGCAGTACTTC. This gives the protein CASRMGSTASYEQYF.

J is TRBJ2-3 and V is TRBV12-3 or TRBV12-4; no reliable D call. This CDR3 is 13 amino acids long. V lost 6 bases, J lost 0 bases, and 7 bases lay in between. The CDR3 nucleotides are TGTGCCAGCAGAAGTACTAGCACAGATACGCAGTATTTT. Residues: CASRSTSTDTQYF.

This clonotype showed up many times. The rearrangement uses TRBV19 and TRBJ1-1; D call uncertain. Trimming cost V 8 bases and J 1 base, with 11 bases left between them. The CDR3 covers 13 residues. Looked up from germline, CDR1 is LNHDA and CDR2 is SQIVND (reference sequence). CDR3: CASSPAGNTEAFF. CDR3 DNA sequence: TGTGCCAGTTCTCCGGCAGGGAACACTGAAGCTTTCTTT.

This clonotype has just a few counts. The chain carries TRBV19 and TRBJ2-5; D is unclear. The CDR3 sequence is 13 residues long. Deletions cut 5 bases from V and 0 bases from J, with 7 bases between. Germline assignment: CDR1 LNHDA and CDR2 SQIVND (reference sequence). In nucleotides, the CDR3 is TGTGCCAGTAGTGAACAGTACCAAGAGACCCAGTACTTC. This encodes CASSEQYQETQYF.

This clonotype was counted a few times. The chain uses TRBV6-2 or TRBV6-3 and TRBJ1-5, with TRBD1 as a possible D gene (6 bases). This CDR3 region has 14 residues. CDR1 MNHEY and CDR2 SVGEGT come from the germline V gene. V lost 3 bases and J 4 bases, leaving 10 bases between the germline ends. CDR3 nucleotide sequence: TGTGCCAGCAGTTATCTAACAGGGAATCAGCCCCAGCATTTT. Translated: CASSYLTGNQPQHF.

This clonotype has more than one count but fewer than ten. This chain connects TRBV7-9 to TRBJ2-2; 10 nucleotides align to TRBD2. CDR1 and CDR2 (germline): SEHNR, FQNEAQ (reference sequence). The CDR3 extends over 15 amino acids. V shed 10 bases, J shed 7 bases, and the junction held 12 bases outside the gene matches. The CDR3 DNA reads as TGTGCCACCTTCGGGCTAGCGGGAGTATACGGGGAGCTGTTTTTT. Its translation is CATFGLAGVYGELFF.

V gene TRBV10-2 combines with J gene TRBJ1-6; a weak D match, TRBD1 (5 bases). CDR1 WSHSY and CDR2 SAAADI come from the germline V gene. The ends were cut back, 0 bases at V and 9 bases at J, with 15 bases in the middle. This CDR3 is built from 16 residues. The CDR3 region is CASSESDQGRSSPLHF. In DNA form, the CDR3 reads TGCGCCAGCAGTGAGTCGGATCAGGGAAGGAGTTCACCCCTCCACTTT.

The table lists this clonotype with many counts. The chain couples TRBV19 to TRBJ2-2; perhaps TRBD2 as D (6 bases). V was trimmed by 3 bases and J by 2 bases, leaving 7 bases between them. The CDR3 runs 14 residues. Germline V lookup: CDR1 LNHDA, CDR2 SQIVND (reference sequence). The CDR3 DNA sequence: TGTGCCAGTAGTATGGGACTTAACACCGGGGAGCTGTTTTTT. Encoded protein: CASSMGLNTGELFF.

This clonotype was counted many times. The V gene is TRBV28, the J gene TRBJ1-5; TRBD1 aligns across 7 bases. The ends lost 6 bases at V and 4 bases at J; junction bases unmatched: 15. This CDR3 contains 17 residues. The V gene's germline CDR1 is MDHEN and CDR2 SYDVKM. The CDR3: CASSQTGFVSLNQPQHF. CDR3 nucleotide sequence: TGTGCCAGCAGCCAGACAGGGTTTGTGTCACTTAATCAGCCCCAGCATTTT. Based on the CDR3 plus reference TRBV28 and TRBJ1-5, the full variable domain is DVKVTQSSRYLVKRTGEKVFLECVQDMDHENMFWYRQDPGLGLRLIYFSYDVKMKEKGDIPEGYSVSREKKERFSLILESASTNQTSMYLCASSQTGFVSLNQPQHFGDGTRLSIL.

Concerning this clonotype: The junction and the germline gene differ at one end; a read error may be behind it. The chain employs TRBV19 and TRBJ2-7, with TRBD2 matching 8 bases. The germline V gene encodes CDR1 LNHDA and CDR2 SQIVND (reference sequence). The CDR3 extends over 13 amino acids. For the CDR3, the DNA is TGTGCCAGTAGCCACGTTAGCGGGAACGAGCAGTGCTTC. It specifies CASSHVSGNEQCF.